Given below is one T cell receptor (beta chain) in context. The sample belongs to a study of blood T cell repertoires in COVID-19. Using immunoSEQ multiplex PCR, the repertoire was profiled, and TCRdb retains in-frame clones only, with some absent. The sample has about 200,000 clones, 80% seen once. V gave up 3 bases and J gave up 6 bases; unmatched junction bases: 7. CDR1 is SGHRS and CDR2 is YFSETQ in the germline V gene. The CDR3 sequence is 14 residues long. V and J are TRBV5-1 and TRBJ2-7; 9 nucleotides align to TRBD1. The clonotype was recovered from a woman in her seventies with acute or convalescent COVID-19. Sequenced input: peripheral blood. The CDR3 loop is CASSSSGQGSEQYF. The CDR3 DNA sequence: TGCGCCAGCAGCTCCTCGGGACAGGGCAGCGAGCAGTACTTC.